This entry lists 18 T cell receptor beta chains sequenced from one sample in a study of cytomegalovirus exposure and HLA in healthy donors. 60 Vbeta and 13 Jbeta primers were used in PCR. Generated by immunoSEQ multiplex PCR, the TCRdb table keeps only in-frame clones and is missing some. The profile shows 200,000 to 250,000 clones, roughly 83% of them singletons. Source material: PBMCs. These receptors originate from a girl aged 5-17 years in good health and CMV-seronegative.

The rearrangement uses TRBV7-2 and TRBJ1-2; D is possibly TRBD1 (6 bases). Germline V CDR1 and CDR2: SGHTA, FQGNSA. The CDR3 has 18 amino acids. Trimming shortened V by 2 bases and J by 0 bases, and 19 bases separated the two germline ends. The CDR3 is CASSLPLGGARANYGYTF. CDR3 coding DNA: TGTGCCAGCAGCTTACCGCTAGGGGGGGCCCGAGCTAACTATGGCTACACCTTC.

This clone has only a few counts. The chain carries TRBV2 and TRBJ1-3; 7 bases are shared with TRBD1. The CDR3 runs to 15 residues. CDR1 is SNHLY and CDR2 is FYNNEI in the germline V gene. With V trimmed by 6 bases and J by 0 bases, 5 bases remained unmatched. The CDR3 nucleotides read TGTGCCAGCAGAACGGACAGGTACTCTGGAAACACCATATATTTT. Protein: CASRTDRYSGNTIYF. Filled out from reference TRBV2 and TRBJ1-3, the complete variable domain reads EPEVTQTPSHQVTQMGQEVILRCVPISNHLYFYWYRQILGQKVEFLVSFYNNEISEKSEIFDDQFSVERPDGSNFTLKIRSTKLEDSAMYFCASRTDRYSGNTIYFGEGSWLTVV.

The J gene is TRBJ1-2, the V gene TRBV2, with 7 bases that match TRBD1. The V gene end was trimmed by 3 bases and the J gene end by 0 bases; junction bases not matched to a gene: 13. CDR3 size: 18 residues. Looked up from germline, CDR1 is SNHLY and CDR2 is FYNNEI. This CDR3 is CASSDQPGQRRSNYGYTF. Written as DNA, the CDR3 is TGTGCCAGCAGTGACCAACCGGGACAGCGACGATCTAACTATGGCTACACCTTC.

V usage is TRBV7-3 and J usage is TRBJ2-3; 8 positions match TRBD2. In germline, CDR1 is SGHTA, CDR2 FQGTGA. The CDR3 totals 15 residues. The ends lost 5 bases at V and 4 bases at J; junction bases unmatched: 8. The CDR3: CASSMGQAGADTQYF. Written as DNA, the CDR3 is TGTGCCAGCAGCATGGGACAAGCGGGGGCAGATACGCAGTATTTT.

This chain connects TRBV5-1 to TRBJ1-1; D is ambiguous. V was trimmed by 0 bases and J by 10 bases, leaving 13 bases between them. CDR1 SGHRS and CDR2 YFSETQ come from the germline V gene. The CDR3 runs 13 residues. CDR3 region: CASSLDLEGTAFF. The CDR3 DNA sequence: TGCGCCAGCAGCTTGGACTTGGAGGGTACAGCTTTCTTT.

J is TRBJ2-7 and V is TRBV5-1, with TRBD2 matching 11 bases. This CDR3 region has 14 residues. Germline V gene sequence: CDR1 SGHRS, CDR2 YFSETQ. V lost 2 bases, J lost 2 bases, and 0 bases stayed unmatched. CDR3 in amino acids: CASSFSGRAYEQYF. The CDR3 nucleotides are TGCGCCAGCAGCTTTAGCGGGAGGGCCTACGAGCAGTACTTC.

This clone has just a few counts. The genes are TRBV7-2 and TRBJ2-5; 8 nucleotides align to TRBD2. Losses at the gene ends were 4 bases for V and 7 bases for J; bases not matched to a gene: 14. This CDR3 region has 16 residues. The germline CDR1 and CDR2 sequences are SGHTA and FQGNSA. CDR3 sequence (DNA): TGTGCCAGCAGCTCGGCCGGGACTAGTGGATTAGGGACCCAGTACTTC. Amino acids: CASSSAGTSGLGTQYF.

CDR3 sequence reads: CASSFRRETQYF. The CDR3 DNA follows: TGTGCCAGCAGCTTCAGGCGAGAGACCCAGTACTTC. This sequence joins TRBV7-2 and TRBJ2-5; D unclear. V was trimmed by 3 bases and J by 4 bases, leaving 6 bases between them. CDR3 size: 12 residues. Germline assignment: CDR1 SGHTA and CDR2 FQGNSA.

In regard to this clone: The same CDR3 is also encoded by other DNA sequences in this sample. For the CDR3, the DNA is TGCGCCAGCAGTCTCAGGGACACTAAGAACACTGAAGCTTTCTTT. Protein: CASSLRDTKNTEAFF. The rearrangement joins TRBV4-1 to TRBJ1-1; maybe TRBD1 (6 bases). V lost 6 bases and J 1 base, leaving 15 bases between the germline ends. Germline lookup yields CDR1 MGHRA and CDR2 YSYEKL. The CDR3 contains 15 residues.

The chain combines TRBV9 with TRBJ2-1, with no clear D. CDR1 and CDR2 from the germline V gene are SGDLS and YYNGEE. Trimming took off 0 bases at V and 7 bases at J, with 8 bases between the two ends. CDR3 size: 13 residues. The CDR3 region is CASSVAIANEQFF. The CDR3 nucleotides are TGTGCCAGCAGCGTAGCTATAGCAAATGAGCAGTTCTTC. Filled out from reference TRBV9 and TRBJ2-1, the complete variable domain reads DSGVTQTPKHLITATGQRVTLRCSPRSGDLSVYWYQQSLDQGLQFLIQYYNGEERAKGNILERFSAQQFPDLHSELNLSSLELGDSALYFCASSVAIANEQFFGPGTRLTVL.

V gene TRBV2 combines with J gene TRBJ1-6, with 11 bases lining up with TRBD1. The V gene's germline CDR1 is SNHLY and CDR2 FYNNEI. J was trimmed by 7 bases and V by 5 bases; bases with no gene match: 7. CDR3 length equals 16 residues. The CDR3 reads CASSSGQGGRNSPLHF. The CDR3, as DNA: TGTGCCAGCAGTTCGGGACAGGGGGGACGGAATTCACCCCTCCACTTT.

This clone was seen repeatedly, ten times or more. This chain connects TRBV6-4 to TRBJ2-1; 10 bases line up with TRBD2. The J segment lost 6 bases and the V segment lost 2 bases, leaving 1 base of the junction unmatched. CDR3 length: 14 residues. The germline gives CDR1 MRHNA, CDR2 SNTAGT. The CDR3 DNA reads TGTGCCAGCAGTGACAGCGGGGGGGCCAATGAGCAGTTCTTC. Translation gives CASSDSGGANEQFF.

This chain connects TRBV18 to TRBJ2-3; 8 nucleotides line up with TRBD1. CDR3 length: 16 residues. Trimming cost V 3 bases and J 4 bases; bases outside gene matches: 9. Germline V gives CDR1 KGHSH, CDR2 LQKENI. CDR3 DNA sequence: TGTGCCAGCTCACCCGGACAGGGAGGTCTATCAGATACGCAGTATTTT. Translation gives CASSPGQGGLSDTQYF.

This clone was found once. The chain has TRBV15 and TRBJ2-5; 8 positions agree with TRBD2. CDR3 length: 13 amino acids. The V and J ends lost 9 bases and 5 bases, in that order; junction bases with no gene match: 8. CDR1 and CDR2 (germline): LNHNV, YYDKDF (reference sequence). CDR3 amino acids: CATRTGGLETQYF. The CDR3 DNA sequence: TGTGCCACGCGAACGGGGGGGCTGGAGACCCAGTACTTC.

The J gene is TRBJ1-2, the V gene TRBV28, with TRBD1 identical over 8 bases. The germline V gene has CDR1 MDHEN and CDR2 SYDVKM. The V segment lost 4 bases and the J segment 2 bases; nucleotides outside the gene matches: 6. CDR3 size: 15 residues. As DNA, the CDR3 is TGTGCCAGCAGTTCCCAGGGGGCGCGAAACTATGGCTACACCTTC. Amino acid sequence: CASSSQGARNYGYTF.

The chain employs TRBV27 and TRBJ1-2; 7 bases map to TRBD1. Germline V gene sequence: CDR1 MNHEY, CDR2 SMNVEV (reference sequence). This CDR3 is built from 16 residues. The V and J ends lost 9 bases and 4 bases, in that order; junction bases with no gene match: 17. CDR3 sequence: CASSERQGIMGYGYTF. CDR3 bases: TGTGCCAGTTCGGAGAGACAGGGAATTATGGGCTATGGCTACACCTTC.

The chain joins TRBV9 to TRBJ1-2, with D perhaps matching TRBD1 (5 bases). The germline V and J ends were trimmed by 0 bases and 0 bases, with 9 bases remaining between them. This CDR3 contains 15 residues. CDR1 SGDLS and CDR2 YYNGEE come from the germline V gene. In nucleotides, the CDR3 is TGTGCCAGCAGCGTAGCACAGGCTGCTAACTATGGCTACACCTTC. It translates to CASSVAQAANYGYTF.

This clone was counted a single time. The CDR3 DNA follows: TGTGCCAGCAGCGTAGGAGACAGGGTTGACACTGAAGCTTTCTTT. Its translation is CASSVGDRVDTEAFF. The chain employs TRBV9 and TRBJ1-1, with TRBD1 identical over 7 bases. The CDR3 has 15 amino acids. The V and J ends lost 0 bases and 3 bases, in that order; junction bases with no gene match: 5. CDR1 is SGDLS, CDR2 YYNGEE, per germline.